This T cell receptor beta chain was sequenced during a study of T cell responses to AZD1222 COVID-19 vaccine. General observations from the study: Across spike, vaccine-associated CD4 TCRs were found, dominant at 160-218 and 743-854. Seropositive AZD1222 recipients at baseline numbered only five or six. After two AZD1222 doses, spike-specific TCR breadth and depth rose versus day 0.

As concerns this clone: The target antigen is unknown.

The protocol was immunoSEQ multiplex PCR, while the TCRdb copy is restricted to in-frame clones and leaves out a portion. This table has roughly 99,000 clones, about 90% appearing once. The V gene's germline CDR1 is LNHDA and CDR2 SQIVND (reference sequence). V lost 9 bases to trimming and J lost 0 bases, with 8 bases between them. This CDR3 has 12 residues. V usage is TRBV19 and J usage is TRBJ1-1; D remains unclear. The source material was peripheral blood, sampled on day 0 of AZD1222 vaccination. This TCR came from an adult in good health. The CDR3 nucleotides read TGTGCCAGCAGCGTTATGAACACTGAAGCTTTCTTT. Translated, it gives CASSVMNTEAFF.